These 29 T cell receptor beta chains were sequenced from one sample in a study of blood T cell repertoires in COVID-19. TCRdb keeps only in-frame clones here, not all; method: immunoSEQ multiplex PCR. The data contain about 150,000 clones, 85% to 90% of them singletons. The sequencing input was peripheral blood. The receptors here all came from a woman aged 40 to 50 with acute or convalescent COVID-19.

The chain is built from TRBV14 and TRBJ2-7; 13 bases fit TRBD2. CDR1 SGHDN and CDR2 FVKESK come from the germline V gene. The CDR3 loop spans 16 amino acids. V was clipped by 4 bases and J by 5 bases; unmatched bases: 8. The CDR3 nucleotides are TGTGCCAGCAGCCGACTGGGGACTAGCGGGATCCACGAGCAGTACTTC. As protein: CASSRLGTSGIHEQYF.

The chain recombines TRBV2 with TRBJ1-2; 9 bases are shared with TRBD1. The CDR3 runs to 14 residues. Unmatched junction bases numbered 8, after V lost 8 bases and J lost 4 bases. Germline V CDR1 and CDR2: SNHLY, FYNNEI. CDR3 sequence reads: CASRGQGSSYGYTF. CDR3 DNA: TGTGCCAGCCGTGGACAGGGGTCCTCCTATGGCTACACCTTC.

This clone occurred once. Other nucleotide sequences from this sample produce the same CDR3. The V and J genes are TRBV4-1 and TRBJ1-5, with D hard to call. Trimming shortened V by 0 bases and J by 4 bases, and 4 bases separated the two germline ends. CDR3 size: 13 residues. CDR1 MGHRA and CDR2 YSYEKL come from the germline V gene. Here the CDR3 DNA reads TGCGCCAGCAGCCAAGACGGGAATCAGCCCCAGCATTTT. It translates to CASSQDGNQPQHF.

V gene TRBV24-1 combines with J gene TRBJ1-5; weak D call: TRBD1 (5 bases). The length of the CDR3 is 13 residues. Trimming removed 4 bases from V and 8 bases from J, with 11 bases in between. Germline V gives CDR1 KGHDR, CDR2 SFDVKD. The CDR3 bases are TGTGCCACCAGTGACCAAGGGGTCGAGCCCCAGCATTTT. It specifies CATSDQGVEPQHF.

V and J are TRBV7-6 and TRBJ2-3; 9 bases are shared with TRBD2. CDR1 is SGHVS and CDR2 is FNYEAQ in the germline V gene. This CDR3 contains 18 residues. V lost 5 bases and J lost 0; bases outside the gene matches: 12. As DNA, the CDR3 is TGTGCCAGCAGCAAACAGAAAATAGCGGGGGATAGCACAGATACGCAGTATTTT. It encodes CASSKQKIAGDSTDTQYF.

V and J are TRBV11-3 and TRBJ2-2; a possible D gene is TRBD2 (5 bases). The germline V gene has CDR1 SGHNT and CDR2 YENEEA. The CDR3 totals 15 residues. The V end was cut by 1 base, the J end by 5 bases, with 11 bases between. The CDR3 here is CASSLGAGLTGELFF. The CDR3, as DNA: TGTGCCAGCAGCTTAGGGGCGGGCCTGACCGGGGAGCTGTTTTTT. The whole variable domain, filled in from reference TRBV11-3 and TRBJ2-2, reads EAGVVQSPRYKIIEKKQPVAFWCNPISGHNTLYWYLQNLGQGPELLIRYENEEAVDDSQLPKDRFSAERLKGVDSTLKIQPAELGDSAVYLCASSLGAGLTGELFFGEGSRLTVL.

In nucleotides, the CDR3 is TGCGCCAGCAGCGAGACAGGGGTCAATCAGCCCCAGCATTTT. This codes for CASSETGVNQPQHF. The genes are TRBV5-1 and TRBJ1-5, with 8 bases lining up with TRBD1. J lost 3 bases, V lost 4 bases, and 3 bases had no gene match. The CDR3 has 14 residues. Germline assignment: CDR1 SGHRS and CDR2 YFSETQ. The variable domain in full, with the rest retrieved from reference TRBV5-1 and TRBJ1-5, is KAGVTQTPRYLIKTRGQQVTLSCSPISGHRSVSWYQQTPGQGLQFLFEYFSETQRNKGNFPGRFSGRQFSNSRSEMNVSTLELGDSALYLCASSETGVNQPQHFGDGTRLSIL.

V and J are TRBV2 and TRBJ1-5, with a tentative D call TRBD1 (5 bases). Trimming stripped 0 bases from V and 9 bases from J, with 12 bases between. CDR1 is SNHLY, CDR2 FYNNEI, per germline. This CDR3 has 14 residues. DNA of the CDR3: TGTGCCAGCAGTGAAGCCGGGGGGGACCGGCCCCAGCATTTT. As protein: CASSEAGGDRPQHF.

The genes are TRBV6-5 and TRBJ2-7; D is possibly TRBD1 (6 bases). With 11 bases removed from V and 2 bases from J, the gap between germline ends came to 19 bases. This CDR3 is 14 amino acids long. Germline assignment: CDR1 MNHEY and CDR2 SVGAGI. CDR3 coding DNA: TGTGCCTCCAATGGGAGTGGGGGCCCCTACGAGCAGTACTTC. Its protein is CASNGSGGPYEQYF.

This clone was seen more than once but under ten times. V and J are TRBV10-1 and TRBJ2-2; 8 nucleotides align to TRBD1. This CDR3 region has 16 residues. The J segment lost 7 bases and the V segment lost 3 bases, leaving 10 bases of the junction unmatched. Per germline, CDR1 WNHNN and CDR2 SYGVQD (reference sequence). The CDR3 DNA is TGCGCCAGCAGTGAAGGCAGGGGGCGAGATATCGGGGAGCTGTTTTTT. It encodes CASSEGRGRDIGELFF.

The chain couples TRBV27 to TRBJ2-3, with 8 bases that match TRBD2. V was pared by 5 bases and J by 3 bases, with 10 bases of the junction left unmatched. Germline values: CDR1 MNHEY, CDR2 SMNVEV (reference sequence). This CDR3 has 16 amino acids. This CDR3 is CASSAPAGVGTDTQYF. CDR3 nucleotides: TGTGCCAGCAGTGCACCAGCGGGAGTGGGAACAGATACGCAGTATTTT.

This chain joins TRBV2 and TRBJ1-4; a possible D gene is TRBD1 (6 bases). V lost 10 bases and J 4 bases, leaving 13 bases between the germline ends. Germline CDR1 reads SNHLY; CDR2 reads FYNNEI. The CDR3 has 13 amino acids. Here the CDR3 reads CANVAQGNEKLFF. The CDR3, as DNA: TGTGCCAACGTAGCACAGGGTAATGAAAAACTGTTTTTT.

The chain recombines TRBV28 with TRBJ2-3; TRBD1 matches at 10 bases. From germline, CDR1 is MDHEN and CDR2 SYDVKM. With 5 bases clipped from V and 1 base from J, the junction kept 3 bases outside the gene matches. This CDR3 spans 15 amino acids. The CDR3 nucleotides read TGTGCCAGCAGTATAGGGACAGGGGGCACAGATACGCAGTATTTT. Translating it yields CASSIGTGGTDTQYF.

This sequence joins TRBV25-1 and TRBJ2-1; the D gene is possibly TRBD1 (6 bases). Trimming took off 5 bases at V and 0 bases at J, with 11 bases between the two ends. CDR3 length: 15 amino acids. The germline V gene has CDR1 MGHDK and CDR2 SYGVNS. The CDR3 region is CASSLDRFSYNEQFF. DNA of the CDR3: TGTGCCAGCAGTTTGGACAGATTCTCCTACAATGAGCAGTTCTTC. Full variable domain (rest looked up from reference TRBV25-1 and TRBJ2-1): EADIYQTPRYLVIGTGKKITLECSQTMGHDKMYWYQQDPGMELHLIHYSYGVNSTEKGDLSSESTVSRIRTEHFPLTLESARPSHTSQYLCASSLDRFSYNEQFFGPGTRLTVL.

V is TRBV2 and J is TRBJ1-4, with 7 bases identical to TRBD1. V lost 6 bases, J lost 4 bases, and 8 bases stayed unmatched. This CDR3 is 15 amino acids long. CDR1 SNHLY and CDR2 FYNNEI come from the germline V gene. Here the CDR3 DNA reads TGTGCCAGCAGGCCATACAGGGGCGGTAATGAAAAACTGTTTTTT. It yields the protein CASRPYRGGNEKLFF.

V gene TRBV6-2 or TRBV6-3 combines with J gene TRBJ2-7, with 12 bases matching TRBD2. CDR1 and CDR2 from the germline V gene are MNHEY and SVGEGT. V dropped 0 bases and J dropped 0; count of bases not matched to a gene: 6. The CDR3 consists of 18 residues. Written as DNA, the CDR3 is TGTGCCAGCAGTTACTCGACTAGCGGGAGAGTCCTCTCCTACGAGCAGTACTTC. Translating gives CASSYSTSGRVLSYEQYF.

The chain combines TRBV5-1 with TRBJ1-6, with 8 bases aligning to TRBD1. Germline V gene data show CDR1 as SGHRS and CDR2 as YFSETQ. V shed 3 bases, J shed 6 bases, and the junction held 11 bases outside the gene matches. The CDR3 spans 17 residues. The CDR3 here is CASSYNTMGQVNSPLHF. DNA of the CDR3: TGCGCCAGCAGCTACAATACAATGGGACAGGTTAATTCACCCCTCCACTTT.

This clone was observed once. V gene TRBV7-9 combines with J gene TRBJ2-5, with TRBD2 matching over 7 bases. This CDR3 is 13 amino acids long. With 5 bases clipped from V and 5 bases from J, the junction kept 5 bases outside the gene matches. Germline CDR1 SEHNR, CDR2 FQNEAQ (reference sequence). In nucleotides, the CDR3 is TGTGCCAGCAGCGTCGGGGGGAAGGAGACCCAGTACTTC. Translating gives CASSVGGKETQYF. Combining the CDR3 with reference TRBV7-9 and TRBJ2-5 gives the whole variable domain DTGVSQNPRHKITKRGQNVTFRCDPISEHNRLYWYRQTLGQGPEFLTYFQNEAQLEKSRLLSDRFSAERPKGSFSTLEIQRTEQGDSAMYLCASSVGGKETQYFGPGTRLLVL.

This clone appeared once. The chain couples TRBV3-1 (or the pseudogene TRBV3-2) to TRBJ2-1; 9 nucleotides line up with TRBD1. The CDR3 is 16 residues long. Germline CDR1 and CDR2: LGHDT and YNNKEL (reference sequence). The junction had 8 bases not matched to a gene; V was cut back by 3 bases and J by 5 bases. The CDR3 here is CASSQGNRGRHNEQFF. The DNA of the CDR3 is TGTGCCAGCAGCCAGGGTAACAGGGGGCGTCACAATGAGCAGTTCTTC.

The V and J genes are TRBV13 and TRBJ2-1; D is perhaps TRBD1 (6 bases). V was shortened by 2 bases and J by 2 bases, with 13 bases between the two germline ends. Germline V gene data show CDR1 as PRHDT and CDR2 as FYEKMQ (reference sequence). This CDR3 spans 16 amino acids. This CDR3 reads CASSLYTGTPYNEQFF. CDR3 nucleotides: TGTGCCAGCAGCTTATATACAGGGACCCCCTACAATGAGCAGTTCTTC.

The chain is built from TRBV28 and TRBJ1-2; TRBD1 might be the D (5 bases). Trimming took off 2 bases at V and 4 bases at J, with 5 bases between the two ends. Looked up from germline, CDR1 is MDHEN and CDR2 is SYDVKM. The CDR3 extends over 12 amino acids. In DNA, the CDR3 is TGTGCCAGCAGTTTACAGGGCTATGGCTACACCTTC. It is translated as CASSLQGYGYTF.

The V and J genes are TRBV11-3 and TRBJ1-2; unclear D gene. Trimming stripped 0 bases from V and 8 bases from J, with 10 bases between. CDR3 size: 13 residues. Germline V gene lookup returns CDR1 SGHNT and CDR2 YENEEA. The CDR3 coding sequence is TGTGCCAGCAGCTTAGAACAGTTCGTCGGCTACACCTTC. Translated, it gives CASSLEQFVGYTF.

The chain couples TRBV6-5 to TRBJ1-2, with a tentative D call TRBD1 (6 bases). Per germline, CDR1 MNHEY and CDR2 SVGAGI. V was shortened by 6 bases and J by 8 bases, with 19 bases between the two germline ends. This CDR3 is 14 amino acids long. CDR3 nucleotides: TGTGCCAGCAGCCCCGGGGGGGCCCCACTGGGCTACACCTTC. Protein product: CASSPGGAPLGYTF.

CDR3 amino acids: CASSLSGLLMPYEQYF. DNA for the CDR3: TGTGCCAGCTCACTCTCGGGACTCCTAATGCCCTACGAGCAGTACTTC. The chain is built from TRBV18 and TRBJ2-7, with D maybe TRBD2 (6 bases). Germline loops: CDR1 KGHSH, CDR2 LQKENI. With 4 bases removed from V and 2 bases from J, the gap between germline ends came to 18 bases. This CDR3 region has 16 residues.

The chain has TRBV9 and TRBJ2-2; 7 positions match TRBD1. This CDR3 region has 15 residues. Per germline, CDR1 SGDLS and CDR2 YYNGEE. V was pared by 7 bases and J by 7 bases, with 13 bases of the junction left unmatched. The CDR3 nucleotides are TGTGCCAGCGCCCTCCTAGCAGGGGGTGACGGGGAGCTGTTTTTT. Translated: CASALLAGGDGELFF.

The V call is TRBV28, the J call TRBJ2-2, with a possible D match to TRBD1 (6 bases). The length of the CDR3 is 14 residues. V lost 7 bases and J 3 bases, leaving 12 bases between the germline ends. The germline V gene encodes CDR1 MDHEN and CDR2 SYDVKM. CDR3 nucleotides: TGTGCCAGCATTATAAGGGGGTACACCGGGGAGCTGTTTTTT. It translates to CASIIRGYTGELFF.

The chain joins TRBV2 to TRBJ2-1; no definite D call. The ends were cut back, 5 bases at V and 3 bases at J, with 8 bases in the middle. The CDR3 covers 13 residues. Looked up from germline, CDR1 is SNHLY and CDR2 is FYNNEI. CDR3 nucleotides: TGTGCCAGCAGTCCAGAAGTCTACAATGAGCAGTTCTTC. Translation gives CASSPEVYNEQFF.

The rearrangement links TRBV5-4 to TRBJ2-7, with 8 bases identical to TRBD1. The CDR3 has 15 amino acids. J lost 9 bases, V lost 4 bases, and 15 bases had no gene match. Germline CDR1 and CDR2: SGHNT and YYREEE (reference sequence). This chain's CDR3 is CASSIKLGQATGQYF. The CDR3 nucleotides are TGTGCCAGCAGCATAAAGCTGGGACAGGCCACGGGGCAGTACTTC.

The V call is TRBV11-1, the J call TRBJ1-1, with D maybe TRBD1 (6 bases). Trimming took off 4 bases at V and 6 bases at J, with 15 bases between the two ends. The CDR3 spans 14 residues. CDR1 and CDR2 (germline): SGHAT, FQDESV (reference sequence). The CDR3 region is CASSSQTGIAEAFF. The DNA of the CDR3 is TGTGCCAGCAGCTCCCAAACAGGGATCGCTGAAGCTTTCTTT. The full variable domain, rest sourced from reference TRBV11-1 and TRBJ1-1, is EAEVAQSPRYKITEKSQAVAFWCDPISGHATLYWYRQILGQGPELLVQFQDESVVDDSQLPKDRFSAERLKGVDSTLKIQPAELGDSAMYLCASSSQTGIAEAFFGQGTRLTVV.